The present TCR beta chain was sequenced within a study of response to subunit inactivated influenza vaccine. From the RT-PCR reads, TCRdb called clonotypes with MiXCR, one entry per CDR3 protein. The sample includes a few hundred thousand distinct CDR3 sequences, roughly 7.9% of them seen just once. Germline CDR1 and CDR2: SGHTA and FQGNSA. CDR3 length equals 16 residues. V lost 5 bases, J lost 3 bases, and 9 bases stayed unmatched. This clonotype was found a few times. Its matching antigen is unknown. Study results and caveats: With each seasonal influenza vaccination, the authors suggested, few new T cells are recruited.

V usage is TRBV7-2 and J usage is TRBJ1-5; 8 bases are a match to TRBD1. The receptor comes from a man aged 50 to 69 who received an inactivated influenza vaccine. Sample: PBMCs from blood, taken roughly 24 months after vaccination. CDR3 bases: TGTGCCAGCAGCCCGACGGAGACAGGGGTCAATCAGCCCCAGCATTTT. Its translation is CASSPTETGVNQPQHF.